These 25 T cell receptor beta chains originate from one sample sequenced in a study of post-analysis software for immune sequencing data. The study, taken as a whole, reports: When patients were compared with controls, five TRBV segments were more frequent, TRBV5-6, TRBV5-1 and TRBV20-1 among them.

Tagging with unique molecular identifiers was a feature of the TCR beta cDNA libraries. TCRdb independently ran MiXCR on the PCR reads; one entry per CDR3 protein. The sample has roughly 700,000 distinct CDR3 sequences, roughly 27% seen once; the top ten hold 0.55% to 0.65%. Antigen specificity for these receptors is unknown. Sequenced material: blood. The source of these receptors is a girl aged 10-17 years with multiple sclerosis.

With respect to this clonotype: Relative to the germline gene, one junction end is altered; a read error may explain this. V and J are TRBV7-2 and TRBJ1-5; TRBD1 is a possible D gene (5 bases). The CDR3 has 15 residues. Germline V gene data show CDR1 as SGHTA and CDR2 as FQGNSA. In DNA form, the CDR3 reads TGTGCCAGCAGCTTAAGGATCGCGGGGGTTCAGTCCCAGCATTTT. Translation: CASSLRIAGVQSQHF.

The chain recombines TRBV6-1 with TRBJ1-5, with D uncertain. Germline CDR1 is MNHNS and CDR2 is SASEGT. The CDR3 length is 13 residues. With 1 base removed from V and 5 bases from J, the gap between germline ends came to 6 bases. The CDR3 spells CASSEGSHQPQHF. DNA of the CDR3: TGTGCCAGCAGTGAAGGATCCCATCAGCCCCAGCATTTT.

This chain uses TRBV20-1 with TRBJ2-1, with 7 bases lining up with TRBD2. The CDR3 has 12 amino acids. Germline values: CDR1 DFQATT, CDR2 SNEGSKA (reference sequence). The CDR3 DNA sequence: TGCAGAGGGAGGGAGGGCAACAATGAGCAGTTCTTC. It yields the protein CRGREGNNEQFF.

This clonotype was counted only a few times. The chain employs TRBV20-1 and TRBJ2-3; 8 nucleotides match TRBD2. Germline V CDR1 and CDR2: DFQATT, SNEGSKA (reference sequence). The J segment lost 7 bases and the V segment lost 0 bases, leaving 12 bases of the junction unmatched. This CDR3 is built from 16 residues. The CDR3 DNA reads as TGCAGTGCTAGAGATCCGGGAAGCGGGAGTTTACATACGCAGTATTTT. This translates into CSARDPGSGSLHTQYF.

This rearrangement joins TRBV27 to TRBJ2-1; D not certain. The germline V gene has CDR1 MNHEY and CDR2 SMNVEV (reference sequence). Trimming removed 4 bases from V and 10 bases from J, with 14 bases in between. This CDR3 spans 13 amino acids. CDR3 bases: TGTGCCAGCAGTTCACCGGGTCGCGCCGAGCAGTTCTTC. It encodes CASSSPGRAEQFF.

This clonotype was seen a handful of times. The chain combines TRBV29-1 with TRBJ2-1, with 7 bases that match TRBD2. J gave up 6 bases and V 7 bases, and 6 bases lay outside the gene matches. The CDR3 totals 12 residues. Germline-derived CDR1 and CDR2 are SQVTM and ANQGSEA. CDR3 DNA sequence: TGCAGCGGCGGGCCTAGCGGCAATGAGCAGTTCTTC. This translates into CSGGPSGNEQFF.

CDR3 protein: CSGRLPGPSQETQYF. The CDR3 nucleotides read TGCAGCGGGCGCCTACCGGGACCCTCTCAAGAGACCCAGTACTTC. The genes are TRBV29-1 and TRBJ2-5; D could derive from TRBD1 or TRBD2 (5 bases each). Germline V gives CDR1 SQVTM, CDR2 ANQGSEA. Trimming took 7 bases from V and 2 from J, leaving 20 bases between them. This CDR3 is 15 amino acids long.

This clonotype was observed a handful of times. The chain couples TRBV7-2 to TRBJ2-7; D might be TRBD1 (6 bases). Germline loops: CDR1 SGHTA, CDR2 FQGNSA. V was shortened by 0 bases and J by 0 bases, with 9 bases between the two germline ends. The CDR3 has 15 residues. The CDR3 is CASSLAGGLSYEQYF. The DNA for the CDR3 is TGTGCCAGCAGCTTAGCTGGGGGCCTCTCCTACGAGCAGTACTTC. Variable domain in full (rest from reference TRBV7-2 and TRBJ2-7): GAGVSQSPSNKVTEKGKDVELRCDPISGHTALYWYRQSLGQGLEFLIYFQGNSAPDKSGLPSDRFSAERTGGSVSTLTIQRTQQEDSAVYLCASSLAGGLSYEQYFGPGTRLTVT.

About this clonotype itself: Relative to the germline gene, one junction end is altered; a read error may explain this. This chain connects TRBV5-1 to TRBJ1-1, with D maybe TRBD1 (5 bases). The germline CDR1 and CDR2 sequences are SGHRS and YFSETQ. The CDR3 runs 12 residues. CDR3 DNA: TGTGCCAGCAGCTTGGAGAGGGGTGAAGCTTTCTTT. This gives the protein CASSLERGEAFF.

V gene TRBV20-1 combines with J gene TRBJ2-7; possible D gene TRBD1, 6 bases. Between the trimmed V and J ends, which lost 1 base and 0 bases, there was a span of 10 bases. The CDR3 has 14 amino acids. From germline, CDR1 is DFQATT and CDR2 SNEGSKA (reference sequence). The CDR3 nucleotides read TGCAGTGCTAGAGGGACAGAGAACTCCTACGAGCAGTACTTC. Protein product: CSARGTENSYEQYF.

This clonotype is a singleton in its sample. The rearrangement joins TRBV29-1 to TRBJ1-1; D might be TRBD1 (5 bases). Germline-derived CDR1 and CDR2 are SQVTM and ANQGSEA. This CDR3 spans 13 amino acids. The ends were cut back, 6 bases at V and 4 bases at J, with 15 bases in the middle. CDR3 nucleotide sequence: TGCAGCGTCTCCGTATCAAGGGGCACTGAAGCTTTCTTT. Translating gives CSVSVSRGTEAFF. The whole variable domain, remainder taken from reference TRBV29-1 and TRBJ1-1, is SAVISQKPSRDICQRGTSLTIQCQVDSQVTMMFWYRQQPGQSLTLIATANQGSEATYESGFVIDKFPISRPNLTFSTLTVSNMSPEDSSIYLCSVSVSRGTEAFFGQGTRLTVV.

The rearrangement links TRBV29-1 to TRBJ1-2; 9 positions agree with TRBD1. The ends lost 1 base at V and 3 bases at J; junction bases unmatched: 0. CDR3 size: 13 residues. In germline, CDR1 is SQVTM, CDR2 ANQGSEA. The CDR3 nucleotides read TGCAGCGTTGAAGGGGACAGGGACTATGGCTACACCTTC. Its protein product is CSVEGDRDYGYTF. Full variable domain (outside the CDR3, taken from reference TRBV29-1 and TRBJ1-2): SAVISQKPSRDICQRGTSLTIQCQVDSQVTMMFWYRQQPGQSLTLIATANQGSEATYESGFVIDKFPISRPNLTFSTLTVSNMSPEDSSIYLCSVEGDRDYGYTFGSGTRLTVV.

This chain connects TRBV28 to TRBJ2-3, with TRBD1 identical over 8 bases. CDR3 length: 14 residues. With 2 bases clipped from V and 6 bases from J, the junction kept 4 bases outside the gene matches. Germline V gene sequence: CDR1 MDHEN, CDR2 SYDVKM. The CDR3 bases are TGTGCCAGCAGTTTAAACCAGGGGGCTGATACGCAGTATTTT. Protein sequence: CASSLNQGADTQYF.

This clonotype appeared once. The genes are TRBV7-8 and TRBJ1-5, with 9 bases fitting TRBD1. With 5 bases clipped from V and 6 bases from J, the junction kept 8 bases outside the gene matches. The CDR3 sequence is 15 residues long. Germline V gene sequence: CDR1 SGHVS, CDR2 FQNEAQ. The CDR3 reads CASSQDRDRVQPQHF. CDR3 nucleotides: TGTGCCAGCAGCCAGGATAGGGACAGGGTTCAGCCCCAGCATTTT.

This clonotype showed up just a few times. The V and J genes are TRBV29-1 and TRBJ1-2; no definite D call. There are 8 residues in the CDR3. V shed 7 bases and J shed 8 bases, with 5 bases lying between them. The V gene's germline CDR1 is SQVTM and CDR2 ANQGSEA. The CDR3 bases are TGCAGCGCTCAAGGCTACACCTTC. This codes for CSAQGYTF.

This clonotype occurred a few times. The chain has TRBV7-9 and TRBJ2-7, with a possible D match to TRBD1 (6 bases). This CDR3 contains 13 residues. The V and J ends lost 5 bases and 3 bases respectively, with 11 bases between them. From germline, CDR1 is SEHNR and CDR2 FQNEAQ (reference sequence). CDR3 DNA sequence: TGTGCCAGCAGCCCGAAGACAGGCTACGAGCAGTACTTC. Protein: CASSPKTGYEQYF.

The chain employs TRBV29-1 and TRBJ1-1; D is possibly TRBD1 (6 bases). Trimming pared 4 bases from V and 6 bases from J, leaving 9 bases between. The CDR3 sequence is 11 residues long. Germline V gene sequence: CDR1 SQVTM, CDR2 ANQGSEA. This CDR3 reads CSVAGAAEAFF. CDR3 nucleotides: TGCAGCGTTGCGGGGGCCGCTGAAGCTTTCTTT.

This clonotype was observed a handful of times. The chain joins TRBV7-9 to TRBJ1-1, with D hard to call. V lost 5 bases to trimming and J lost 1 base, with 17 bases between them. Germline V CDR1 and CDR2: SEHNR, FQNEAQ (reference sequence). CDR3 length equals 16 residues. CDR3 sequence (DNA): TGTGCCAGCAGCCGAACGTTGACTGCCAAGAACACTGAAGCTTTCTTT. Translating gives CASSRTLTAKNTEAFF.

This clonotype was observed a few times. The rearrangement links TRBV5-5 to TRBJ2-1, with unresolved D. The V gene's germline CDR1 is SGHKS and CDR2 YYEKEE (reference sequence). The CDR3 covers 15 residues. Between the trimmed V and J ends, which lost 0 bases and 6 bases, there was a span of 13 bases. The CDR3 region is CASSLDPFPGNEQFF. CDR3 nucleotide sequence: TGTGCCAGCAGCTTGGACCCCTTTCCGGGCAATGAGCAGTTCTTC. The whole variable domain, remainder taken from reference TRBV5-5 and TRBJ2-1, is DAGVTQSPTHLIKTRGQQVTLRCSPISGHKSVSWYQQVLGQGPQFIFQYYEKEERGRGNFPDRFSARQFPNYSSELNVNALLLGDSALYLCASSLDPFPGNEQFFGPGTRLTVL.

The V and J genes are TRBV20-1 and TRBJ2-1; unclear D gene. This CDR3 region has 12 residues. Per the germline V gene, CDR1 is DFQATT and CDR2 is SNEGSKA (reference sequence). The CDR3 DNA reads TGCAGCCCTCTCGGGCCCCTCGGGGAGCAGTTCTTC. This translates into CSPLGPLGEQFF.

The chain links TRBV7-8 to TRBJ2-5, with 12 bases aligning to TRBD1. V lost 5 bases and J lost 7; bases outside the gene matches: 14. CDR1 is SGHVS, CDR2 FQNEAQ, per germline. The CDR3 is 17 residues long. The CDR3 DNA is TGTGCCAGCAGCAGAAGCGGGACAGGGGGCTTTGGTGGGACCCAGTACTTC. Protein sequence: CASSRSGTGGFGGTQYF.

This clonotype was seen only a few times. A much larger clone differs from this one at a single base, so this may be a read error. The chain uses TRBV29-1 and TRBJ2-7; TRBD1 aligns across 9 bases. The CDR3 has 14 residues. Germline trimming cut 7 bases from V and 7 bases from J; bases unmatched to any gene: 14. Germline V gives CDR1 SQVTM, CDR2 ANQGSEA. For the CDR3, the DNA is TGCAGCGAGTTGGGACAGGGAGTGTACAATGAGCAGTACTTC. Protein: CSELGQGVYNEQYF.

V gene TRBV28 combines with J gene TRBJ2-1; 11 bases are a match to TRBD1. This CDR3 comprises 18 residues. The junction had 14 bases not matched to a gene; V was cut back by 3 bases and J by 7 bases. Germline loops: CDR1 MDHEN, CDR2 SYDVKM. The CDR3 loop is CASSFSAPKDRGLNEQFF. The CDR3 coding sequence is TGTGCCAGCAGTTTTTCCGCACCCAAGGACAGGGGGCTAAATGAGCAGTTCTTC.

In this sample, this clonotype turned up a few times. CDR3: CASDGSGASNQPQHF. The CDR3, as DNA: TGCGCCAGCGATGGCTCAGGGGCTAGCAATCAGCCCCAGCATTTT. The chain recombines TRBV10-2 with TRBJ1-5, with TRBD1 as a possible D gene (6 bases). The germline V and J ends were trimmed by 8 bases and 0 bases, with 14 bases remaining between them. CDR1 WSHSY and CDR2 SAAADI come from the germline V gene. The CDR3 loop spans 15 amino acids.

The sample holds many counts of this clonotype. The chain uses TRBV7-2 and TRBJ2-5; TRBD2 matches at 8 bases. The CDR3 has 14 amino acids. With 4 bases clipped from V and 4 bases from J, the junction kept 5 bases outside the gene matches. CDR1 and CDR2 (germline): SGHTA, FQGNSA. The DNA for the CDR3 is TGTGCCAGCAGCTATGTAGCGGGATCAGAGACCCAGTACTTC. This gives the protein CASSYVAGSETQYF.